The present entry profiles one TCR beta chain with its context. Its specificity is not known. This entry belongs to a study of T-cell reconstitution after alpha-beta-depleted transplantation in children. Unique molecular identifiers were incorporated when the TCRbeta library was constructed. TCRdb independently ran MiXCR on the PCR reads; one entry per CDR3 protein. The repertoire consists of tens of thousands of distinct CDR3 sequences, with roughly 4.9% occurring once and the leading ten covering 18%. This CDR3 is built from 15 residues. Germline V gene data show CDR1 as MDHEN and CDR2 as SYDVKM. V was clipped by 7 bases and J by 8 bases; unmatched bases: 10. Study findings and constraints: Surviving recipient T cells and thymic progenitors underlay high day-60 TCRbeta diversity in some patients. T-cell numbers and diversity one year post-transplant derived largely from freshly generated T cells. About two months after transplant, alpha-beta T cells reportedly came from several hundred expanded graft clones.

This specimen consisted of PBMCs, mostly from graft donor cells, obtained 180 days after TCRalphabeta/CD19-depleted stem cell transplant. The rearrangement joins TRBV28 to TRBJ1-4, with TRBD1 matching 10 bases. The sequence derives from a boy in the first two years of life who had a stem cell transplant for acute myeloid leukemia, so the T cells may come from the graft donor. DNA of the CDR3: TGTGCCAGCAAGACCCCGGGACAGGGGTGGGAAAAACTGTTTTTT. Its protein is CASKTPGQGWEKLFF.